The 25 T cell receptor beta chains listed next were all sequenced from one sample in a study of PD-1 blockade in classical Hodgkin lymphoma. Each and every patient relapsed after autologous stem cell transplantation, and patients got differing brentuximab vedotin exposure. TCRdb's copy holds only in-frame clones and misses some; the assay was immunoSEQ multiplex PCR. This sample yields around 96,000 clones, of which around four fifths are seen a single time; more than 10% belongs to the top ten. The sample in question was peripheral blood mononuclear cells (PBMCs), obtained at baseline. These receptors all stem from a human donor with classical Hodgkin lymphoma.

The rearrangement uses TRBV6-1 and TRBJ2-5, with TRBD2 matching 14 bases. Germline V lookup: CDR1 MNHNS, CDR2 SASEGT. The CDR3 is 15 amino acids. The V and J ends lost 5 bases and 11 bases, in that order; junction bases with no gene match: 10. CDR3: CASSMTSGRAGEQYF. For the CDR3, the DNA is TGTGCCAGCAGTATGACTAGCGGGAGGGCCGGGGAGCAGTACTTC.

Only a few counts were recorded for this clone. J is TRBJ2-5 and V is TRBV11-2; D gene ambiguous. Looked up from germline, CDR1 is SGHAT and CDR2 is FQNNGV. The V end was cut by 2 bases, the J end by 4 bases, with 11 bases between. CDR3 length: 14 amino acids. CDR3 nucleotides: TGTGCCAGCAGCTTAAGGATGGGAAGAGAGACCCAGTACTTC. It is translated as CASSLRMGRETQYF.

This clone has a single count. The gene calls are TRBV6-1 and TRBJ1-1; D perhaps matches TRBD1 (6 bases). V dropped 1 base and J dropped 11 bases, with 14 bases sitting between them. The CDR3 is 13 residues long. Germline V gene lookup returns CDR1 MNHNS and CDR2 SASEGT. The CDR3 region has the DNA TGTGCCAGCAGTGAAGGCAGGGGAGCGGGGGCTTTCTTT. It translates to CASSEGRGAGAFF.

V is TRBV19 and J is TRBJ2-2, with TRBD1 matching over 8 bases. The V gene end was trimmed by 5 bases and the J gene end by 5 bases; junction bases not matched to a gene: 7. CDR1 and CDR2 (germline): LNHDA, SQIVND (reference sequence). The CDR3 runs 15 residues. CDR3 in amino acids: CASSLRTGLTGELFF. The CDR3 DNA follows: TGTGCCAGTAGTCTCCGGACAGGGCTGACCGGGGAGCTGTTTTTT.

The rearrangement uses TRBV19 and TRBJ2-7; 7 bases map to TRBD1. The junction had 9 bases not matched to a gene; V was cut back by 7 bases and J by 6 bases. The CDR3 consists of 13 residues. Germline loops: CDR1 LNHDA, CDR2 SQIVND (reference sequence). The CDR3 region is CASTGQRPGEQYF. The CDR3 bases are TGTGCCAGTACGGGACAGCGCCCCGGCGAGCAGTACTTC. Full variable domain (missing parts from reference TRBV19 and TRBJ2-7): DGGITQSPKYLFRKEGQNVTLSCEQNLNHDAMYWYRQDPGQGLRLIYYSQIVNDFQKGDIAEGYSVSREKKESFPLTVTSAQKNPTAFYLCASTGQRPGEQYFGPGTRLTVT.

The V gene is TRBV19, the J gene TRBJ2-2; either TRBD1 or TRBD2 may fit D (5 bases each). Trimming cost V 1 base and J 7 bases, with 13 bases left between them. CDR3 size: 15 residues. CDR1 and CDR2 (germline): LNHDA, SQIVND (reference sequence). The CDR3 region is CASSIASRVVGELFF. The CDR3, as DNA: TGTGCCAGTAGTATAGCTAGCAGGGTGGTCGGGGAGCTGTTTTTT.

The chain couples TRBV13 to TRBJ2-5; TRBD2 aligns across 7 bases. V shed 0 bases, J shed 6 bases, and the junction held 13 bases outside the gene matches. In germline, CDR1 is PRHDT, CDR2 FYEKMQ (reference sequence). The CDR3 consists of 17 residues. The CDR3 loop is CASSLGPGGERKKTQYF. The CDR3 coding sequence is TGTGCCAGCAGCTTAGGCCCTGGGGGGGAGAGGAAAAAGACCCAGTACTTC.

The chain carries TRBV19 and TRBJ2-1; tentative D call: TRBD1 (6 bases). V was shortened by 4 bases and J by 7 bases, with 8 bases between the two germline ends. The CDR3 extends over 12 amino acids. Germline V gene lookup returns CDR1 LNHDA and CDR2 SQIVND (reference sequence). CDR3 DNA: TGTGCCAGTAGTAACAGGGAGAATGAGCAGTTCTTC. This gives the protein CASSNRENEQFF. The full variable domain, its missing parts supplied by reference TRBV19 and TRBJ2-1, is DGGITQSPKYLFRKEGQNVTLSCEQNLNHDAMYWYRQDPGQGLRLIYYSQIVNDFQKGDIAEGYSVSREKKESFPLTVTSAQKNPTAFYLCASSNRENEQFFGPGTRLTVL.

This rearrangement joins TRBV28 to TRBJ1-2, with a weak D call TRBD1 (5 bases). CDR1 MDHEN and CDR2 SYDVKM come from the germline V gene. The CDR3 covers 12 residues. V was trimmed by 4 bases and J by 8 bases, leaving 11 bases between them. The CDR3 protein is CASSYLGEGYTF. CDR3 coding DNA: TGTGCCAGCAGTTATTTGGGGGAAGGCTACACCTTC.

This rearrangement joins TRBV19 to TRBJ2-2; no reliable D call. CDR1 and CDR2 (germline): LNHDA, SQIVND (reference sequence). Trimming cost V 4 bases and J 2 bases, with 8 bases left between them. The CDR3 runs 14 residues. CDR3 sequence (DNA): TGTGCCAGTAGTACAAGACACAACACCGGGGAGCTGTTTTTT. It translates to CASSTRHNTGELFF.

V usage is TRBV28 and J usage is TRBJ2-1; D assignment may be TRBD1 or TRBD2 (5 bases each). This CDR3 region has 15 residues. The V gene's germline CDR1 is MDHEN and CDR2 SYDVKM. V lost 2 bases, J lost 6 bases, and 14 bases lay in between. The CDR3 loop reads CASSLVGPTSNEQFF. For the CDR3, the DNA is TGTGCCAGCAGTTTAGTGGGACCGACAAGCAATGAGCAGTTCTTC.

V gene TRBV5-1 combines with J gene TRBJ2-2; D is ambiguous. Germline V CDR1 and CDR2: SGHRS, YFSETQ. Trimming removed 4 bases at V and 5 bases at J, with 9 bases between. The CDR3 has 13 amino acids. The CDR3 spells CASSRVSTGELFF. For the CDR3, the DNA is TGCGCCAGCAGCCGGGTATCAACCGGGGAGCTGTTTTTT.

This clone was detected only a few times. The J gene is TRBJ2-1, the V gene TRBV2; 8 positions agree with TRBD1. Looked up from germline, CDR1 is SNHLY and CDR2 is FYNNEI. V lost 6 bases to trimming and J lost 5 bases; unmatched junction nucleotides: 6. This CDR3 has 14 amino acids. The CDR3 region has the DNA TGTGCCAGCAGCCGGGACAGGAATGACAATGAGCAGTTCTTC. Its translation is CASSRDRNDNEQFF.

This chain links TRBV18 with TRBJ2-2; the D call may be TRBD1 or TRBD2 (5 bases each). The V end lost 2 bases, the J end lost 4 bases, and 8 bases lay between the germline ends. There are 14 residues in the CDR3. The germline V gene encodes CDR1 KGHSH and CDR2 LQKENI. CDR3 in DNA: TGTGCCAGCTCACCAGGGACCACCACCGGGGAGCTGTTTTTT. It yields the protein CASSPGTTTGELFF.

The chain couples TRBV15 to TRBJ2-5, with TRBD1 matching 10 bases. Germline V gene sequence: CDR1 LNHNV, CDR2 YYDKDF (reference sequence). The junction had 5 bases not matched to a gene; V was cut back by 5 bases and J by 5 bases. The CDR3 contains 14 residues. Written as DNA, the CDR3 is TGTGCCACCAGCTCCCGGACAGGGGGGGAGACCCAGTACTTC. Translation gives CATSSRTGGETQYF.

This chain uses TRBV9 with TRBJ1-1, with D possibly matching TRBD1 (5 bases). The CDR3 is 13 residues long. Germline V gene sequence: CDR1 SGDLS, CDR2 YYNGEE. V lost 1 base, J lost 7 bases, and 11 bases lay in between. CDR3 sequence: CASSVTRTGEAFF. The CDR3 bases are TGTGCCAGCAGCGTAACCAGAACAGGTGAAGCTTTCTTT.

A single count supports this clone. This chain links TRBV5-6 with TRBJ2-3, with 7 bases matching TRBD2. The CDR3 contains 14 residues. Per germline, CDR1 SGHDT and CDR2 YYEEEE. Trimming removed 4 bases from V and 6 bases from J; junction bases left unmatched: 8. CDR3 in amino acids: CASSTRAGVDTQYF. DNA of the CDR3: TGTGCCAGCAGCACAAGGGCGGGGGTGGATACGCAGTATTTT.

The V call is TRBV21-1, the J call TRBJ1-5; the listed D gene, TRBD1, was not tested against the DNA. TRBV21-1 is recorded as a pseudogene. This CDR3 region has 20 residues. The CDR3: CASSKSSSPLPGQGYQPQHF. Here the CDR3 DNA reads TGTGCCAGCAGCAAAAGTTCGTCCCCGTTACCGGGACAGGGATATCAGCCCCAGCATTTT.

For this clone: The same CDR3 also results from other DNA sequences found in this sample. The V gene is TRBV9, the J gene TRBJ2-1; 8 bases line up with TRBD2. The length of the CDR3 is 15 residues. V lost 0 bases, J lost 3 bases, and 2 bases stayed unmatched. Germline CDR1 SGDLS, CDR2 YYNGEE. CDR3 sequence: CASSVGLAGYNEQFF. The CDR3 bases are TGTGCCAGCAGCGTAGGTCTAGCGGGCTACAATGAGCAGTTCTTC.

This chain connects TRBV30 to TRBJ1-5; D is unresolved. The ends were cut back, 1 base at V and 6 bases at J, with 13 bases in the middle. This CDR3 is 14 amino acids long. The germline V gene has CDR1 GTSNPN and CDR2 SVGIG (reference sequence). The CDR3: CAWSGSSEGQPQHF. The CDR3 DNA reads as TGTGCCTGGAGTGGGTCCTCGGAGGGTCAGCCCCAGCATTTT.

The CDR3 nucleotides are TGCGCCAGCAGCTTGTTTCCCGAACCGGGGTCCGGGACCCCAGGATACGAGCAGTACTTC. Protein: CASSLFPEPGSGTPGYEQYF. The chain has TRBV5-1 and TRBJ2-7; D is tentatively TRBD1 or TRBD2 (5 bases each). This CDR3 spans 20 amino acids. The germline CDR1 and CDR2 sequences are SGHRS and YFSETQ. Trimming shortened V by 1 base and J by 4 bases, and 30 bases separated the two germline ends.

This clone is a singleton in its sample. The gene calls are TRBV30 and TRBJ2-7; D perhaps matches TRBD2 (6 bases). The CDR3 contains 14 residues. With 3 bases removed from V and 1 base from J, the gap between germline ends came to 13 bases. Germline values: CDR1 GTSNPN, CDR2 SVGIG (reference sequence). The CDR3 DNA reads TGTGCCTGGAGGACGGAAGCGGGTTCCTACGAGCAGTACTTC. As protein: CAWRTEAGSYEQYF.

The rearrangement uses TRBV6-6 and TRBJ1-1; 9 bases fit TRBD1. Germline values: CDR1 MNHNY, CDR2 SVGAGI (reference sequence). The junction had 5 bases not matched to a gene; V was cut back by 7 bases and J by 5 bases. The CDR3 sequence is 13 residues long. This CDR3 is CASTWTGVTEAFF. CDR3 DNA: TGTGCCAGCACATGGACAGGGGTGACTGAAGCTTTCTTT.

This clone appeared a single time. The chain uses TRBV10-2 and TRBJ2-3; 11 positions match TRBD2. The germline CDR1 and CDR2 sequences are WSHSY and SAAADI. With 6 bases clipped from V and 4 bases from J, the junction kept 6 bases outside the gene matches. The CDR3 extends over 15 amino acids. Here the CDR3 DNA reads TGCGCCAGCAGACCCCTAGCGGGAGGCCCAGATACGCAGTATTTT. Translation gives CASRPLAGGPDTQYF.

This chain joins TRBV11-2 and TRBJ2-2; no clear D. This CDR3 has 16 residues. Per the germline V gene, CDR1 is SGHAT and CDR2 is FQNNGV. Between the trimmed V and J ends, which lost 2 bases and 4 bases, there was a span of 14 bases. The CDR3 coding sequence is TGTGCCAGCAGCTTAAACCCGGGTTCCATCACCGGGGAGCTGTTTTTT. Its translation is CASSLNPGSITGELFF.